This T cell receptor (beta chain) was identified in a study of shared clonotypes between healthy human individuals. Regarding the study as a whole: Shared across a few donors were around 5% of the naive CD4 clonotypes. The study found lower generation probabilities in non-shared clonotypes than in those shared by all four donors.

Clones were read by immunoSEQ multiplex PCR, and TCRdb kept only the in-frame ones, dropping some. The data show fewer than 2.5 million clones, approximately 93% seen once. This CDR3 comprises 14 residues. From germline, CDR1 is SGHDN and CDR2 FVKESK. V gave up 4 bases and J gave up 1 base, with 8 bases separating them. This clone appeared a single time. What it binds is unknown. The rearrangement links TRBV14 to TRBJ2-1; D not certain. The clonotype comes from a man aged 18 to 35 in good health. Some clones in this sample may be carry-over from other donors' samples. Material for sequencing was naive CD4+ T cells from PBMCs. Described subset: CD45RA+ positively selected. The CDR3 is CASSRVTSYNEQFF. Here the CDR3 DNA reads TGTGCCAGCAGCCGGGTTACTTCCTACAATGAGCAGTTCTTC.